A selection of T cell receptor beta chains follows, all from one sample in a study of T cell changes during pregnancy in multiple sclerosis. Clones were sequenced by immunoSEQ multiplex PCR, and TCRdb holds only the in-frame ones, with some missing. The sample records tens of thousands of clones, approximately 90% being singletons. Sequencing used peripheral blood, obtained before pregnancy. Receptors originate from a female donor with multiple sclerosis, enrolled in a pregnancy study. The CDR3 runs from the conserved cysteine through the conserved F or W. A D gene is named only where the DNA matches it firmly. Expanded clones get a size class; other rows say once, few or many, or leave the size out.

d_call j_call clone_size v_call cdr3_aa cdr3_nt
TRBD1 TRBJ2-4 NA TRBV7-9 CASSLGQGLNIQYF TGTGCCAGCAGTTTGGGACAGGGGTTGAACATTCAGTACTTC
NA TRBJ2-7 once TRBV11-3 CASSPEGRSEQYF TGTGCCAGCAGCCCAGAGGGCCGAAGTGAGCAGTACTTC
NA TRBJ2-5 NA TRBV7-2 CASSLKLQETQYF TGTGCCAGCAGCTTAAAACTCCAAGAGACCCAGTACTTC
TRBD2 TRBJ2-7 NA TRBV7-2 CASSLELAGAYEQYF TGTGCCAGCAGCTTAGAGTTAGCGGGGGCCTACGAGCAGTACTTC
TRBD2 TRBJ2-2 few TRBV19 CATPGLHTGELFF TGTGCCACTCCGGGACTACACACCGGGGAGCTGTTTTTT
TRBD1 TRBJ1-3 NA TRBV5-5 CASSLGDSSGNTIYF TGTGCCAGCAGCTTAGGGGACAGCTCTGGAAACACCATATATTTT
TRBD1 TRBJ1-2 NA TRBV6-5 CASRDGTGHFYGYTF TGTGCCAGCAGGGACGGGACAGGCCATTTCTATGGCTACACCTTC
TRBD1 TRBJ2-6 NA TRBV7-2 CASSLEGDRLGANVLTF TGTGCCAGCAGCTTAGAGGGGGACAGGTTGGGGGCCAACGTCCTGACTTTC
TRBD2 TRBJ2-1 once TRBV7-8 CASSFPTSGRAYEQFF TGTGCCAGCAGCTTCCCTACTAGCGGGAGGGCTTATGAGCAGTTCTTC
TRBD2 TRBJ2-3 NA TRBV11-2 CASSSRVAGEADTQYF TGTGCCAGCAGCTCCCGGGTAGCGGGAGAGGCAGATACGCAGTATTTT
TRBD1 TRBJ2-7 NA TRBV10-3 CAISDSRDRASSYEQYF TGTGCCATCAGTGATTCCAGGGACAGGGCGAGCTCCTACGAGCAGTACTTC
TRBD2 TRBJ2-1 NA TRBV4-3 CASSQEGPSGGDREQFF TGCGCCAGCAGCCAAGAAGGGCCTAGCGGGGGGGATCGTGAGCAGTTCTTC
NA TRBJ2-5 NA TRBV7-3 CASSFNEGQTQYF TGTGCCAGCAGCTTTAATGAGGGCCAGACCCAGTACTTC
TRBD1 TRBJ1-3 NA TRBV10-3 CAISEWTGASSGNTIYF TGTGCCATCAGTGAGTGGACAGGGGCATCCTCTGGAAACACCATATATTTT
NA TRBJ2-7 NA TRBV28 CASSLTGTGFYEQYF TGTGCCAGCAGTTTAACCGGGACTGGATTCTACGAGCAGTACTTC
NA TRBJ2-2 NA TRBV18 CASSPRQGTGELFF TGTGCCAGCTCACCACGGCAGGGCACCGGGGAGCTGTTTTTT
TRBD1 TRBJ1-4 NA TRBV9 CASSVGQGAGGEKLFF TGTGCCAGCAGCGTAGGACAGGGGGCCGGAGGTGAAAAACTGTTTTTT
NA TRBJ1-1 NA TRBV15 CATSKEIWTDKAFF TGTGCCACCAGCAAAGAAATATGGACTGATAAAGCTTTCTTT
NA TRBJ1-3 NA TRBV19 CASRTDRSSGNTIYF TGTGCCAGTAGGACCGACAGGAGCTCTGGAAACACCATATATTTT
NA TRBJ1-2 NA TRBV19 CATSSGAGYHGYTF TGTGCCACCTCAAGCGGGGCAGGGTACCATGGCTACACCTTC
TRBD1 TRBJ1-2 NA TRBV29-1 CSVEGTALGYTF TGCAGCGTCGAGGGGACAGCGCTTGGCTACACCTTC
NA TRBJ1-1 NA TRBV7-9 CASSLAYGQGEAFF TGTGCCAGCAGCTTAGCGTATGGGCAGGGCGAAGCTTTCTTT
NA TRBJ2-7 NA TRBV2 CASSVPLSYEQYF TGTGCCAGCAGTGTCCCCCTTTCCTACGAGCAGTACTTC
NA TRBJ2-7 NA TRBV2 CASSERGPGEQYF TGTGCCAGCAGTGAAAGGGGCCCCGGCGAGCAGTACTTC
TRBD2 TRBJ2-7 NA TRBV5-1 CASSLVTSGDYEQYF TGCGCCAGCAGCTTGGTGACTAGCGGCGACTACGAGCAGTACTTC
NA TRBJ2-1 NA TRBV29-1 CSVLLAGSYNEQFF TGCAGCGTTTTACTAGCAGGGTCCTACAATGAGCAGTTCTTC
TRBD1 TRBJ1-1 NA TRBV5-4 CASSTKTGAEAFF TGTGCCAGCAGCACCAAGACAGGGGCGGAAGCTTTCTTT
TRBD2 TRBJ2-2 NA TRBV27 CASSPYPPAGGYTGELFF TGTGCCAGCAGTCCCTATCCCCCAGCGGGGGGTTACACCGGGGAGCTGTTTTTT
TRBD1 TRBJ1-1 NA TRBV4-1 CASRLGWTGEAFF TGCGCCAGCAGACTGGGTTGGACAGGGGAAGCTTTCTTT
NA TRBJ1-2 few TRBV6-5 CASSYSSGHKYGYTF TGTGCCAGCAGTTACTCCTCCGGACATAAGTATGGCTACACCTTC
NA TRBJ1-4 NA TRBV5-8 CASSQGLIPRGNEKLFF TGTGCCAGCAGCCAGGGACTGATACCGAGGGGTAATGAAAAACTGTTTTTT
TRBD2 TRBJ2-3 NA TRBV5-1 CASTLSGSTDTQYF TGCGCCAGCACCCTCAGCGGGAGTACAGATACGCAGTATTTT
TRBD1 TRBJ1-2 NA TRBV5-4 CASSPGTALVYGYTF TGTGCCAGCAGCCCGGGGACAGCGCTCGTTTATGGCTACACCTTC
NA TRBJ1-4 NA TRBV4-2 CASSQESRQVGEKLFF TGTGCCAGCAGCCAAGAGTCTCGACAGGTGGGGGAAAAACTGTTTTTT
NA TRBJ1-2 NA TRBV2 CASPGGDGYTF TGTGCCAGCCCGGGGGGTGATGGCTACACCTTC
TRBD2 TRBJ2-7 few TRBV6-1 CASSEGGRSSYEQYF TGTGCCAGCAGTGAAGGCGGGAGGAGCTCCTACGAGCAGTACTTC
NA TRBJ2-7 NA TRBV7-8 CASSLAPQGNEQYF TGTGCCAGCAGCTTAGCACCCCAGGGCAACGAGCAGTACTTC
TRBD1 TRBJ1-2 NA TRBV27 CASSLGRTGGPIYGYTF TGTGCCAGCAGTTTAGGCCGGACAGGGGGCCCGATCTATGGCTACACCTTC
TRBD2 TRBJ2-7 NA TRBV10-2 CASRPTSGTAYEQYF TGCGCCAGCAGGCCCACTAGCGGGACCGCCTACGAGCAGTACTTC
NA TRBJ2-7 NA TRBV6-5 CASSYAEGTYEQYF TGTGCCAGCAGTTACGCAGAGGGTACCTACGAGCAGTACTTC
TRBD1 TRBJ2-1 NA TRBV25-1 CASSWVDRIYNEQFF TGTGCCAGCAGTTGGGTGGACAGGATTTACAATGAGCAGTTCTTC